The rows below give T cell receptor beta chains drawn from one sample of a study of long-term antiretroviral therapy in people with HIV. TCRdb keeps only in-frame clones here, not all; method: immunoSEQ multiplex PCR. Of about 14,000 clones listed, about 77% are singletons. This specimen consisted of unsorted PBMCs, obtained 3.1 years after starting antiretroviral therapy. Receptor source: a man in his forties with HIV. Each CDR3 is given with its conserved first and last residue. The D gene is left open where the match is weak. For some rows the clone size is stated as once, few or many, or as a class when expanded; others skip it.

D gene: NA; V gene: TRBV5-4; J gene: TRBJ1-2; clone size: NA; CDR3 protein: CASSLDRDGYTF; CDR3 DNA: TGTGCCAGCAGCTTGGACAGGGATGGCTACACCTTC
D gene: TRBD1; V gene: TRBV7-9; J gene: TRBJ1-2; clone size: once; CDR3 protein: CASSFPDRVGGYTF; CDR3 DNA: TGTGCCAGCAGCTTCCCGGACAGGGTGGGTGGCTACACCTTC
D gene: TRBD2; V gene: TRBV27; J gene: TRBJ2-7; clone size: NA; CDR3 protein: CASSSAGEVYEQYF; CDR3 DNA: TGTGCCAGCAGTTCCGCGGGGGAGGTCTACGAGCAGTACTTC
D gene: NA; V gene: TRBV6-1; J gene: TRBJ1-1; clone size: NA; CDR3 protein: CASSEARGMNTEAFF; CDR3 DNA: TGTGCCAGCAGTGAAGCGAGAGGGATGAACACTGAAGCTTTCTTT
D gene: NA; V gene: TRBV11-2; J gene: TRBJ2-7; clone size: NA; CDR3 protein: CASSLGSARYEQYF; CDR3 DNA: TGTGCCAGCAGCTTAGGTAGTGCCCGCTACGAGCAGTACTTC
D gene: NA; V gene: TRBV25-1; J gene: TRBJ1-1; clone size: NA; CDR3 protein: CASSESGMGWREAFF; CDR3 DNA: TGTGCCAGCAGTGAATCAGGAATGGGCTGGCGGGAAGCTTTCTTT
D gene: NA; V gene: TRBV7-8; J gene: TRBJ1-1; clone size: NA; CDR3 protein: CASSGQYTEAFF; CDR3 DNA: TGTGCCAGCAGCGGACAGTACACTGAAGCTTTCTTT
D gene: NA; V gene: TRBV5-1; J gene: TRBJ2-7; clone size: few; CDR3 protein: CASSLAGGTYEQYF; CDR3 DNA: TGCGCCAGCAGCTTGGCCGGAGGGACCTACGAGCAGTACTTC
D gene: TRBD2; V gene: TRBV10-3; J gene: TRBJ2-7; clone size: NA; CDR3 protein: CAISDLAGAWGNEQYF; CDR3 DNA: TGTGCCATCAGTGATCTAGCGGGGGCGTGGGGAAACGAGCAGTACTTC
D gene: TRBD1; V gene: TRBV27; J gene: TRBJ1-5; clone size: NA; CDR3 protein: CASSSGQGTYSNQPQHF; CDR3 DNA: TGTGCCAGCAGTTCGGGACAGGGAACTTATAGCAATCAGCCCCAGCATTTT
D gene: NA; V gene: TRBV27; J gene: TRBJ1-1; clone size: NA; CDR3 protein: CASSLSGRDNTEAFF; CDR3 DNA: TGTGCCAGCAGTTTATCAGGCAGGGATAACACTGAAGCTTTCTTT
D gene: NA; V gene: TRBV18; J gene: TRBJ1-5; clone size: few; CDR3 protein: CASSAQGSNQPQHF; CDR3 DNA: TGTGCCAGCTCGGCCCAGGGAAGCAATCAGCCCCAGCATTTT
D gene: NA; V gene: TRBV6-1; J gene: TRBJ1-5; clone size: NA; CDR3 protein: CASSAGGLYSNQPQHF; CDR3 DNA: TGTGCCAGCAGTGCGGGGGGTCTATATAGCAATCAGCCCCAGCATTTT
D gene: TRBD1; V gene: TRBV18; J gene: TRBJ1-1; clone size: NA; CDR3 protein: CASSLTGRTEAFF; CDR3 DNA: TGTGCCAGCTCACTGACAGGGAGAACTGAAGCTTTCTTT
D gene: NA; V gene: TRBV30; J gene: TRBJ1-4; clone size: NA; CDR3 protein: CAWSQDGLNEKLFF; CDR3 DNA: TGTGCCTGGAGTCAGGACGGCCTGAATGAAAAACTGTTTTTT
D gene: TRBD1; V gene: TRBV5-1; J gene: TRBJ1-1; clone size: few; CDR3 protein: CASSLGGGQGLMNTEAFF; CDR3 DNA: TGCGCCAGCAGCTTGGGAGGGGGACAGGGGCTCATGAACACTGAAGCTTTCTTT
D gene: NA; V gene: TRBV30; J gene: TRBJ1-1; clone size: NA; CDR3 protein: CAWSRQENTEAFF; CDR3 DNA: TGTGCCTGGAGCCGACAGGAAAACACTGAAGCTTTCTTT
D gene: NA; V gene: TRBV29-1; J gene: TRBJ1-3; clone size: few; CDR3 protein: CSVESSDSGNTIYF; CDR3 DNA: TGCAGCGTTGAAAGTTCAGACTCTGGAAACACCATATATTTT
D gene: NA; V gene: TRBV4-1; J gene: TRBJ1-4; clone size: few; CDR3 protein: CASSRTEENEKLFF; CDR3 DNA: TGCGCCAGCAGCCGAACGGAGGAAAATGAAAAACTGTTTTTT
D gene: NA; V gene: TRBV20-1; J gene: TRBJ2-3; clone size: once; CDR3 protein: CSARMVDTQYF; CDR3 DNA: TGCAGTGCTAGAATGGTGGATACGCAGTATTTT
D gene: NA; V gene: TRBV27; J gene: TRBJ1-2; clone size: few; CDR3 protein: CASSRDRINYGYTF; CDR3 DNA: TGTGCCAGCAGCCGGGACCGTATTAACTATGGCTACACCTTC
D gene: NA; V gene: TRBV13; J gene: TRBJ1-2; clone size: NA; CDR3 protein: CASRETGIDGYTF; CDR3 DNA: TGTGCCAGCAGGGAAACAGGGATCGATGGCTACACCTTC
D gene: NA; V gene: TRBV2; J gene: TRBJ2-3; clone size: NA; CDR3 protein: CASSEVAGGQRTDTQYF; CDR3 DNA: TGTGCCAGCAGTGAGGTGGCGGGCGGGCAGAGGACAGATACGCAGTATTTT
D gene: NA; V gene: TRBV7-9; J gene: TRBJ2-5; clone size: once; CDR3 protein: CASSSGRVRGETQYF; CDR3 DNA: TGTGCCAGCAGCTCTGGACGGGTTAGGGGGGAGACCCAGTACTTC
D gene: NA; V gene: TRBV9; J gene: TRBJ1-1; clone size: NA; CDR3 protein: CASSVISDSEAFF; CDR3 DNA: TGTGCCAGCAGCGTAATTTCGGATTCCGAAGCTTTCTTT
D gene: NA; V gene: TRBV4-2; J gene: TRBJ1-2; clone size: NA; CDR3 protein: CASSQDNQSPYGYTF; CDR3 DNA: TGTGCCAGCAGCCAAGATAATCAGTCCCCCTATGGCTACACCTTC
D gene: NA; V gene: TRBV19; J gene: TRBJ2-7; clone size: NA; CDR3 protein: CASRRSEVSYEQYF; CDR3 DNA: TGTGCCAGTAGACGATCCGAAGTCTCCTACGAGCAGTACTTC
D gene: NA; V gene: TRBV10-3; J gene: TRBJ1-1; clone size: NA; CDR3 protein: CAIRSLEGTEAFF; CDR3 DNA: TGTGCCATCAGGTCTTTGGAGGGGACTGAAGCTTTCTTT
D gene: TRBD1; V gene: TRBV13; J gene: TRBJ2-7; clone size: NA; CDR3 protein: CASTLGQGTLEQYF; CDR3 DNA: TGTGCCAGCACCCTTGGACAGGGAACTCTCGAGCAGTACTTC
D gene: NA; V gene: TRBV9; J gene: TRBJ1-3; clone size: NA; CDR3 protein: CASSVGEGSGNTIYF; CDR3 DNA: TGTGCCAGCAGCGTAGGAGAGGGTTCTGGAAACACCATATATTTT
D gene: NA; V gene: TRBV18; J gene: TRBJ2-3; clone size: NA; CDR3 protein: CASSPIRRGDTQYF; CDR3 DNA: TGTGCCAGCTCACCAATCCGGCGTGGAGATACGCAGTATTTT
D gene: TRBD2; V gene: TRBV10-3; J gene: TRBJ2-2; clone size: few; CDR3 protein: CAISERASGGADTGELFF; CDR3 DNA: TGTGCCATCAGTGAGCGGGCTAGCGGGGGGGCCGACACCGGGGAGCTGTTTTTT
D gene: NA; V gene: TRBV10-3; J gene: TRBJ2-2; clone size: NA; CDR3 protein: CAISAARHMGLAGELFF; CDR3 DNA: TGTGCCATCAGTGCGGCGAGACATATGGGTTTGGCCGGGGAGCTGTTTTTT
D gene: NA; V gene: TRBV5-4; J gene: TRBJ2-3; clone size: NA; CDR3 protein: CASSSLGYTTDTQYF; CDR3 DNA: TGTGCCAGCAGCTCCTTAGGGTACACCACAGATACGCAGTATTTT
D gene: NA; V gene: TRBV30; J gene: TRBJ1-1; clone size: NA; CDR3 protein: CAWSALMNTEAFF; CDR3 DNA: TGTGCCTGGAGTGCCTTAATGAACACTGAAGCTTTCTTT
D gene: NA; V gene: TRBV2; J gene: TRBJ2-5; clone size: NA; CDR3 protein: CALSLYETQYF; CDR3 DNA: TGTGCCCTCAGTCTCTACGAGACCCAGTACTTC
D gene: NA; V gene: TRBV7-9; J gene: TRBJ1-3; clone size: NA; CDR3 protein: CASSPGNTIYF; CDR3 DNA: TGTGCCAGCAGCCCCGGAAACACCATATATTTT
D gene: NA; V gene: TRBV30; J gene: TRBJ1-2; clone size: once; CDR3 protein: CAWTGDGYGYTF; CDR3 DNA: TGTGCCTGGACGGGGGACGGCTATGGCTACACCTTC
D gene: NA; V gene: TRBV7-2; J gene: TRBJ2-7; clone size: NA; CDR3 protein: CASSWNTLPLEQYF; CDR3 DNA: TGTGCCAGCAGCTGGAACACCCTCCCCCTCGAGCAGTACTTC
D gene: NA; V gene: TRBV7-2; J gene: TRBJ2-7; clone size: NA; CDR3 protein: CASSLEAIYEQYF; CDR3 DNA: TGTGCCAGCAGCTTAGAGGCAATCTACGAGCAGTACTTC
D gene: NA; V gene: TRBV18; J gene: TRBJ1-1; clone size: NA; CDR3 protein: CASSLGPQPNTEAFF; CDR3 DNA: TGTGCCAGCTCACTGGGACCCCAACCGAACACTGAAGCTTTCTTT
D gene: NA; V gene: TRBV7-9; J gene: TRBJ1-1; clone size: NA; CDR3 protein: CASSSNRVDGEAFF; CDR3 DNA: TGTGCCAGCAGCTCAAACAGGGTAGACGGTGAAGCTTTCTTT
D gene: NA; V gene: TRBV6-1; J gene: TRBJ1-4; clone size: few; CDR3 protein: CASREQSEKLFF; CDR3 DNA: TGTGCCAGCCGCGAGCAGAGTGAAAAACTGTTTTTT
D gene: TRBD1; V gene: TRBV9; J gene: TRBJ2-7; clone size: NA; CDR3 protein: CASRSRRQGDDEQYF; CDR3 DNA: TGTGCCAGCCGATCAAGGAGACAGGGGGATGACGAGCAGTACTTC
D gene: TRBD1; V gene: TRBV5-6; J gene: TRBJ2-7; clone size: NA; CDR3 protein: CASSGPGQFVSYEQYF; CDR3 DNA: TGTGCCAGCAGCGGGCCGGGACAGTTCGTCTCCTACGAGCAGTACTTC